This T cell receptor beta chain was profiled in a study of blood T cell repertoires in COVID-19. Overall study context: The samples span acute and convalescent COVID-19 from the United States, Italy and Spain.

Recovered participants had two consecutive negative NP/OP PCR tests, healthcare professional clearance, or symptom resolution. The ends lost 3 bases at V and 1 base at J; junction bases unmatched: 11. CDR3 length: 18 amino acids. CDR1 is SGHRS, CDR2 YFSETQ, per germline. Sequencing used immunoSEQ multiplex PCR; TCRdb keeps in-frame clones, though not all of them. Seen here are about 140,000 clones, approximately 86% observed once, and the top ten hold around 6.2%. The chain has TRBV5-1 and TRBJ2-1; 9 bases line up with TRBD2. The receptor's source is a woman in her thirties or forties who had recovered from COVID-19. The sequencing input was PBMCs or T cells enriched from blood (not recorded which). CDR3 region: CASSSRPTRGGSYNEQFF. The CDR3 region has the DNA TGCGCCAGCAGCTCCCGGCCCACGCGGGGGGGATCCTACAATGAGCAGTTCTTC. Combining the CDR3 with reference TRBV5-1 and TRBJ2-1 gives the whole variable domain KAGVTQTPRYLIKTRGQQVTLSCSPISGHRSVSWYQQTPGQGLQFLFEYFSETQRNKGNFPGRFSGRQFSNSRSEMNVSTLELGDSALYLCASSSRPTRGGSYNEQFFGPGTRLTVL.